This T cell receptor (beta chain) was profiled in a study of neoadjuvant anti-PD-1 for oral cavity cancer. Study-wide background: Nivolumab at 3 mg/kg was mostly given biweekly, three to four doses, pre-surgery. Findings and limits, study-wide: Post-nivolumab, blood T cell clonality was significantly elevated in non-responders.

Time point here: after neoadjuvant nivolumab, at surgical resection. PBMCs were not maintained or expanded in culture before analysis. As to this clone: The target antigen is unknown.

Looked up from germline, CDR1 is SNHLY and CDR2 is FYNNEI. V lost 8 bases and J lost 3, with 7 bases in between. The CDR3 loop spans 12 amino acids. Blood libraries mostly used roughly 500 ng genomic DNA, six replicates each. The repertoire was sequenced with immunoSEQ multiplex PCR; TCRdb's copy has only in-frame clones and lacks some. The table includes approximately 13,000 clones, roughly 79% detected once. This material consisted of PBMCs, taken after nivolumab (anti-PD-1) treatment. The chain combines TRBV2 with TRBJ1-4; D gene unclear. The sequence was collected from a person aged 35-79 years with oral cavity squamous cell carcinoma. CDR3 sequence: CASRISNEKLFF. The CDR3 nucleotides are TGTGCCAGCCGGATCTCTAATGAAAAACTGTTTTTT.